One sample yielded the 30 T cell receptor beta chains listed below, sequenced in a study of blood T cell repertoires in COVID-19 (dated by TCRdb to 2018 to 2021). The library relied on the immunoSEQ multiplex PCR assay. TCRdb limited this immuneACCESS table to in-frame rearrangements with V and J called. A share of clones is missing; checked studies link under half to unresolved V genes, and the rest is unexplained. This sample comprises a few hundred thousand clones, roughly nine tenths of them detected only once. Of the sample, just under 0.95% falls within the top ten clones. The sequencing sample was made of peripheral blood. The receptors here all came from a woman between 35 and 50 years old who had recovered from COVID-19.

CDR3 coding DNA: TGTGCCAGCAGGGGGGGACAGCTCTATGGCTACACCTTC. Amino acids: CASRGGQLYGYTF. V usage is TRBV6-5 and J usage is TRBJ1-2; 7 positions match TRBD1. The CDR3 extends over 13 amino acids. Germline CDR1 MNHEY, CDR2 SVGAGI. The junction had 5 bases not matched to a gene; V was cut back by 6 bases and J by 4 bases.

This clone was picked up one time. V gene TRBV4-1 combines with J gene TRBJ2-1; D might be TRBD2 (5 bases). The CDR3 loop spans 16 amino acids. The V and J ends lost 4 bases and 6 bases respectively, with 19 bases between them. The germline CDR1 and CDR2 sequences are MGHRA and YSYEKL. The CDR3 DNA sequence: TGCGCCAGCAGCCCAGAGAGGGTGGCCCTCTTCAATGAGCAGTTCTTC. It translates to CASSPERVALFNEQFF.

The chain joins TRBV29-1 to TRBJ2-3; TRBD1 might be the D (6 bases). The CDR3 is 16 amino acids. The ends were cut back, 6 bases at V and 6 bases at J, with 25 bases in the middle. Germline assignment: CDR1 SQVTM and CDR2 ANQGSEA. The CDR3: CSVSSGRTQGSDTQYF. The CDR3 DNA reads TGCAGCGTCTCATCAGGACGGACTCAGGGGTCGGATACGCAGTATTTT.

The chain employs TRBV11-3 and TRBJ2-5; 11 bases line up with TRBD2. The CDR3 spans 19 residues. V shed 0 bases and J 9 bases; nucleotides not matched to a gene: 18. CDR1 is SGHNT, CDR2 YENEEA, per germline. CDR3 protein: CASSLDPSSGRHDRAAQYF. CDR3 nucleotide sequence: TGTGCCAGCAGCTTAGATCCGTCTAGCGGGAGGCACGATAGGGCGGCCCAGTACTTC.

CDR3 coding DNA: TGTGCCAGCAGTTACACCACAGGGAACTATGGCTACACCTTC. It yields the protein CASSYTTGNYGYTF. The gene calls are TRBV6-5 and TRBJ1-2; possibly TRBD1 for D (6 bases). Trimming removed 2 bases at V and 2 bases at J, with 9 bases between. The CDR3 spans 14 residues. Germline CDR1 and CDR2: MNHEY and SVGAGI.

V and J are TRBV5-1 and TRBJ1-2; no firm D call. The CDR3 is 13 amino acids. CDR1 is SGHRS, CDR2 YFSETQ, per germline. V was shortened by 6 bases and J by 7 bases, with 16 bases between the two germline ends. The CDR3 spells CASTAQDASGYTF. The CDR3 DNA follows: TGCGCCAGCACCGCTCAGGATGCGTCTGGCTACACCTTC.

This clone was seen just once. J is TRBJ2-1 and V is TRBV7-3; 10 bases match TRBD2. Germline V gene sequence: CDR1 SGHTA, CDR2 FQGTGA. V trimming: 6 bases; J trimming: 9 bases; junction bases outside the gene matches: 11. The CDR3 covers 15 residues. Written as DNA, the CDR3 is TGTGCCAGCAGTTTGGATCCTAGCGGGAGAGGTGAGCAGTTCTTC. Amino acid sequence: CASSLDPSGRGEQFF. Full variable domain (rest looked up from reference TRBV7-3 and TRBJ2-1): GAGVSQTPSNKVTEKGKYVELRCDPISGHTALYWYRQSLGQGPEFLIYFQGTGAADDSGLPNDRFFAVRPEGSVSTLKIQRTERGDSAVYLCASSLDPSGRGEQFFGPGTRLTVL.

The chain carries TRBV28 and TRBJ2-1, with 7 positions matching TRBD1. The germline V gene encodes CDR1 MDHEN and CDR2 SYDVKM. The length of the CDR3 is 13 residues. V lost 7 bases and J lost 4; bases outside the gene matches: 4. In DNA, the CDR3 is TGTGCCAGCACCCCAGGGGGTTACAATGAGCAGTTCTTC. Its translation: CASTPGGYNEQFF. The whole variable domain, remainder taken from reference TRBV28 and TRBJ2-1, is DVKVTQSSRYLVKRTGEKVFLECVQDMDHENMFWYRQDPGLGLRLIYFSYDVKMKEKGDIPEGYSVSREKKERFSLILESASTNQTSMYLCASTPGGYNEQFFGPGTRLTVL.

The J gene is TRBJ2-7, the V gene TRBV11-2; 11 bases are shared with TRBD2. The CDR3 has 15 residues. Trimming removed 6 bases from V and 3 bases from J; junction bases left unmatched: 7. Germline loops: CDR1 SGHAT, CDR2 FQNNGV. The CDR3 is CASRGTSGSIYEQYF. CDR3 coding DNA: TGTGCCAGCAGAGGAACTAGCGGGAGTATCTACGAGCAGTACTTC.

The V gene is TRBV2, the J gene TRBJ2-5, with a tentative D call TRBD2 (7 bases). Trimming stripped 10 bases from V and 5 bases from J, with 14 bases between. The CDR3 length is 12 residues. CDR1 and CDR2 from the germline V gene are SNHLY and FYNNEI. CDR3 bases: TGTGCCAAAGGGGGGGCTCCGGAGACCCAGTACTTC. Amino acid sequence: CAKGGAPETQYF.

This chain's CDR3 is CASSQDGRGGNQPQHF. In DNA form, the CDR3 reads TGTGCCAGCAGCCAAGATGGAAGGGGAGGGAATCAGCCCCAGCATTTT. V is TRBV3-1 (or the pseudogene TRBV3-2) and J is TRBJ1-5, with D possibly TRBD1 on 5 matching bases. Germline V gene sequence: CDR1 LGHDT, CDR2 YNNKEL (reference sequence). Trimming took 0 bases from V and 4 from J, leaving 13 bases between them. The CDR3 has 16 residues.

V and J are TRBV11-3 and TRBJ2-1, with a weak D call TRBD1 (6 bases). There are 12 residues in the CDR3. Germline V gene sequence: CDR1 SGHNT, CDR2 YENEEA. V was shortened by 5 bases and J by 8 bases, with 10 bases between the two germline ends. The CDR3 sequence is CASSITGHEQFF. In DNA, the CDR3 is TGTGCCAGCAGCATTACAGGGCATGAGCAGTTCTTC.

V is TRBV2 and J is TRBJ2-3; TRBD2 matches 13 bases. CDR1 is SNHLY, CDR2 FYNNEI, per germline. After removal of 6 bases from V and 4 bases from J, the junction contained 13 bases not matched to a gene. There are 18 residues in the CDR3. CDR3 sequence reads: CASRENILAGGPADTQYF. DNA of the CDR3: TGTGCCAGCAGGGAAAACATACTAGCGGGAGGGCCGGCAGATACGCAGTATTTT.

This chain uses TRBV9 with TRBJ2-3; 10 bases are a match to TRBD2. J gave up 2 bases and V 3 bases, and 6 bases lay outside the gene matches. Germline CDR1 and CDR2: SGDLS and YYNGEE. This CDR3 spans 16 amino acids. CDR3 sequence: CASSGYGTSATDTQYF. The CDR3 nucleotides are TGTGCCAGCAGCGGCTACGGGACTAGCGCCACAGATACGCAGTATTTT.

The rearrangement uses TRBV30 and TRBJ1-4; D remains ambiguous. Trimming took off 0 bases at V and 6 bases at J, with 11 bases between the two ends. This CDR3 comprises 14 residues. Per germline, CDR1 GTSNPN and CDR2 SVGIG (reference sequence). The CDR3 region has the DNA TGTGCCTGGAGTGTTTCCGGGTTAGATGAAAAACTGTTTTTT. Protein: CAWSVSGLDEKLFF.

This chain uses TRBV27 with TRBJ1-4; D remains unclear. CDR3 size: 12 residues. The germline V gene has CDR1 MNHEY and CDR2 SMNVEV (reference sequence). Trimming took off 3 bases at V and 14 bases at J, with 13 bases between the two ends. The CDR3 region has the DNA TGTGCCAGCAGTTTCTCAGTTCTCGGGCTGTTTTTT. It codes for CASSFSVLGLFF.

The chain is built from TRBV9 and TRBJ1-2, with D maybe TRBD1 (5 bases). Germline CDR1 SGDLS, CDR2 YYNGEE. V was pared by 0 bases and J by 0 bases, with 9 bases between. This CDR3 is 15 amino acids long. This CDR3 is CASSVEEGSNYGYTF. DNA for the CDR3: TGTGCCAGCAGCGTAGAGGAGGGGTCTAACTATGGCTACACCTTC. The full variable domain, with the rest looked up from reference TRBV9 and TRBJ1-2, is DSGVTQTPKHLITATGQRVTLRCSPRSGDLSVYWYQQSLDQGLQFLIQYYNGEERAKGNILERFSAQQFPDLHSELNLSSLELGDSALYFCASSVEEGSNYGYTFGSGTRLTVV.

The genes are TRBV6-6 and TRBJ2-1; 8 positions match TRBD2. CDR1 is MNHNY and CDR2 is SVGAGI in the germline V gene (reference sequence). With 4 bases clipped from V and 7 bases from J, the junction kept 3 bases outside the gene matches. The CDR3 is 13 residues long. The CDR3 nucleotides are TGTGCCAGCAGTTTACTAGCGGTGAATGAGCAGTTCTTC. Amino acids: CASSLLAVNEQFF.

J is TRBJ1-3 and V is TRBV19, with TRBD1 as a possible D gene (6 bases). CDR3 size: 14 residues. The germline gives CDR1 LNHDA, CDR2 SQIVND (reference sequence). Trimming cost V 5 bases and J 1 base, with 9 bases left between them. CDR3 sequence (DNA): TGTGCCAGTAGTTTCCAGGGGTCTGGAAACACCATATATTTT. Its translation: CASSFQGSGNTIYF.

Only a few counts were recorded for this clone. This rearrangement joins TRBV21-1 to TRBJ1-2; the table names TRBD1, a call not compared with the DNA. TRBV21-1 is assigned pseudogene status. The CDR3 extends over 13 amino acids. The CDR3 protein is CASTRTENYGYTF. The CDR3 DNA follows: TGTGCCAGCACTAGGACAGAAAACTATGGCTACACCTTC.

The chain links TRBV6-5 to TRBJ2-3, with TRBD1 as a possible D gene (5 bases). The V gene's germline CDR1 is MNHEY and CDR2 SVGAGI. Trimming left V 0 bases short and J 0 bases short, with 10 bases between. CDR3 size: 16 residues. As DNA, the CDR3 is TGTGCCAGCAGTTACTCACAGGCCCCGAGCACAGATACGCAGTATTTT. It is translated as CASSYSQAPSTDTQYF.

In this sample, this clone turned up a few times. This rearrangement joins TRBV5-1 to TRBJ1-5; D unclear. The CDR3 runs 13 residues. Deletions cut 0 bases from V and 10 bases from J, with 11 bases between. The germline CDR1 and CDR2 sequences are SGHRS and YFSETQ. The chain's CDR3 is CASSLAGRSPQHF. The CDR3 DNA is TGCGCCAGCAGCTTGGCCGGTCGGTCTCCCCAGCATTTT.

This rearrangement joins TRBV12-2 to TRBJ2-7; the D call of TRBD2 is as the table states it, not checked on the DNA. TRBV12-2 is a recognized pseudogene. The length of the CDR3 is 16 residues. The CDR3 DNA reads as TGTGCAAGTCGCTTAGCTCGGTCTGTGAGCTCCTACGAGCAGTACTTC. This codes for CASRLARSVSSYEQYF.

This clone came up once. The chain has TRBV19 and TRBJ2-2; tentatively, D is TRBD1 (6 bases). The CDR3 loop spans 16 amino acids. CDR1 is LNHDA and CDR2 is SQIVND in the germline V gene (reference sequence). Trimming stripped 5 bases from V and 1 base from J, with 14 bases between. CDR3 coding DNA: TGTGCCAGTAGTGTCACAGGGATAGGGAACACCGGGGAGCTGTTTTTT. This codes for CASSVTGIGNTGELFF.

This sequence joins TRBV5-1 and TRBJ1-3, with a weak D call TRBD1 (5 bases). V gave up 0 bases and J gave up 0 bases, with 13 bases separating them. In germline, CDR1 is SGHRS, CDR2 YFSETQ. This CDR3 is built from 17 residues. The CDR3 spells CASSLGDGGTSGNTIYF. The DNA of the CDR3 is TGCGCCAGCAGCTTGGGAGACGGGGGGACCTCTGGAAACACCATATATTTT. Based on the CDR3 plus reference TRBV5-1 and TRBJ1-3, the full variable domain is KAGVTQTPRYLIKTRGQQVTLSCSPISGHRSVSWYQQTPGQGLQFLFEYFSETQRNKGNFPGRFSGRQFSNSRSEMNVSTLELGDSALYLCASSLGDGGTSGNTIYFGEGSWLTVV.

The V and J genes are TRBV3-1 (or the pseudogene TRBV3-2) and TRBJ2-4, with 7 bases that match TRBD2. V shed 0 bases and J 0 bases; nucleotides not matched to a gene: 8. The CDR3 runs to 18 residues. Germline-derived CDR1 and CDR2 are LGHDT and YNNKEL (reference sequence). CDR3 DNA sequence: TGTGCCAGCAGCCAAGATCCCGGACTAGTCCTAGCCAAAAACATTCAGTACTTC. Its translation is CASSQDPGLVLAKNIQYF.

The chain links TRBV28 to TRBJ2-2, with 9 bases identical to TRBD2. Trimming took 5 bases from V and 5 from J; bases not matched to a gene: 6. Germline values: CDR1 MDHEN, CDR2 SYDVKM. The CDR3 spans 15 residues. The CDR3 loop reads CASSPAGGSTGELFF. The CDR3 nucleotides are TGTGCCAGCAGTCCTGCGGGAGGGTCGACCGGGGAGCTGTTTTTT.

The CDR3 nucleotides are TGTGCCACCAGTGATTTGCCAGGGGAGGGCCAGGAGACCCAGTACTTC. Translation gives CATSDLPGEGQETQYF. V and J are TRBV24-1 and TRBJ2-5; the D gene is possibly TRBD2 (7 bases). The ends were cut back, 0 bases at V and 5 bases at J, with 15 bases in the middle. CDR1 and CDR2 (germline): KGHDR, SFDVKD. The CDR3 is 16 residues long.

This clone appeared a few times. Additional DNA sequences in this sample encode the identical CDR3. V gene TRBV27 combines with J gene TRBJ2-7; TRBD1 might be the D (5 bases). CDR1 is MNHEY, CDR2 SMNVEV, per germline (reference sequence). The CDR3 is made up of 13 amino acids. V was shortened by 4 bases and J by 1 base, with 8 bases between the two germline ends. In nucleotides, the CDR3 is TGTGCCAGCAGTTGGGCAGGGTCCTACGAGCAGTACTTC. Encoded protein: CASSWAGSYEQYF.

The CDR3 DNA follows: TGTGCCAGCAGCTTAACTAGCGATGGGCAGTTCTTC. Its translation: CASSLTSDGQFF. The gene calls are TRBV11-1 and TRBJ2-1; 7 bases are shared with TRBD2. The V segment lost 2 bases and the J segment 12 bases; nucleotides outside the gene matches: 4. The germline V gene has CDR1 SGHAT and CDR2 FQDESV (reference sequence). This CDR3 has 12 residues. Full variable domain (remainder filled in from reference TRBV11-1 and TRBJ2-1): EAEVAQSPRYKITEKSQAVAFWCDPISGHATLYWYRQILGQGPELLVQFQDESVVDDSQLPKDRFSAERLKGVDSTLKIQPAELGDSAMYLCASSLTSDGQFFGPGTRLTVL.